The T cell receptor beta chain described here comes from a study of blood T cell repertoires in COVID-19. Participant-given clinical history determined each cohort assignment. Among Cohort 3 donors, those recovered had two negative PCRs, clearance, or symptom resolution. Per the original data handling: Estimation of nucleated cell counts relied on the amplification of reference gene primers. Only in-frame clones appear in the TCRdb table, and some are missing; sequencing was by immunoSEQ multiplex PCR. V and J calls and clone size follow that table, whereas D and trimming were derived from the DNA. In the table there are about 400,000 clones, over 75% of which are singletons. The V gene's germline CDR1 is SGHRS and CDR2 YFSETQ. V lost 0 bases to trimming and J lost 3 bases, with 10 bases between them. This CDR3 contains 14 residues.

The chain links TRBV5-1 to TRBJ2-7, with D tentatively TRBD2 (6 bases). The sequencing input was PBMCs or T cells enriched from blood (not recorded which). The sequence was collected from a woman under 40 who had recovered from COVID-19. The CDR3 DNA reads TGCGCCAGCAGCTTGGCTAGCGTCTTCTACGAGCAGTACTTC. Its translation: CASSLASVFYEQYF.